Below, 23 T cell receptor beta chains from the same sample are listed, as sequenced in a study of cytomegalovirus exposure and HLA in healthy donors. 60 Vbeta and 13 Jbeta primers were used in PCR. The data were produced by immunoSEQ multiplex PCR, yet TCRdb's version contains in-frame clones alone and is incomplete. The sample contains some 200,000 clones, less than 85% of which appear only once. Source material: PBMCs. Every receptor here comes from a girl aged 10 to 17 in good health and CMV-seropositive.

The genes are TRBV9 and TRBJ1-6, with TRBD1 as a possible D gene (6 bases). The CDR3 has 14 residues. V lost 0 bases and J lost 8, with 9 bases in between. Germline CDR1 is SGDLS and CDR2 is YYNGEE. The CDR3 loop reads CASSVGPGDSPLHF. The CDR3, as DNA: TGTGCCAGCAGCGTAGGCCCAGGGGATTCACCCCTCCACTTT.

The chain joins TRBV7-8 to TRBJ2-7, with TRBD1 as a possible D gene (5 bases). Germline loops: CDR1 SGHVS, CDR2 FQNEAQ. Trimming pared 5 bases from V and 7 bases from J, leaving 21 bases between. The CDR3 is 15 amino acids. The CDR3 reads CASSLYPGGAWEQYF. CDR3 sequence (DNA): TGTGCCAGCAGCCTATACCCAGGTGGGGCTTGGGAGCAGTACTTC.

The chain recombines TRBV11-3 with TRBJ2-2; D is possibly TRBD1 (5 bases). The germline V and J ends were trimmed by 3 bases and 6 bases, with 14 bases remaining between them. This CDR3 spans 15 amino acids. Germline CDR1 reads SGHNT; CDR2 reads YENEEA. The CDR3 is CASSFGRERAGELFF. Here the CDR3 DNA reads TGTGCCAGCAGCTTCGGCAGGGAAAGGGCCGGGGAGCTGTTTTTT. Complete variable domain (other parts from reference TRBV11-3 and TRBJ2-2): EAGVVQSPRYKIIEKKQPVAFWCNPISGHNTLYWYLQNLGQGPELLIRYENEEAVDDSQLPKDRFSAERLKGVDSTLKIQPAELGDSAVYLCASSFGRERAGELFFGEGSRLTVL.

The chain joins TRBV18 to TRBJ1-5; TRBD1 aligns across 9 bases. The CDR3 totals 16 residues. Germline values: CDR1 KGHSH, CDR2 LQKENI. V dropped 0 bases and J dropped 4; count of bases not matched to a gene: 4. CDR3 DNA: TGTGCCAGCTCACCACCGGGACAGGGTCATAATCAGCCCCAGCATTTT. Its translation: CASSPPGQGHNQPQHF.

The genes are TRBV7-9 and TRBJ2-7; 9 positions match TRBD1. CDR3 length: 19 amino acids. Trimming at V came to 0 bases and at J to 3 bases, leaving 15 bases not matched to a gene. Per the germline V gene, CDR1 is SEHNR and CDR2 is FQNEAQ (reference sequence). For the CDR3, the DNA is TGTGCCAGCAGCTTAGCTTTAGGGGGGACAGGGATTATGGACTACGAGCAGTACTTC. Translated, it gives CASSLALGGTGIMDYEQYF.

This clone was picked up a small number of times. V is TRBV29-1 and J is TRBJ2-1; 9 bases are a match to TRBD1. V was clipped by 6 bases and J by 16 bases; unmatched bases: 7. CDR1 and CDR2 from the germline V gene are SQVTM and ANQGSEA. The CDR3 consists of 10 residues. Written as DNA, the CDR3 is TGCAGCGTAGGAGGACAGGGGTGCTTCTTC. It translates to CSVGGQGCFF.

V usage is TRBV9 and J usage is TRBJ1-5, with a possible D match to TRBD1 (5 bases). From germline, CDR1 is SGDLS and CDR2 YYNGEE. V lost 0 bases and J 1 base, leaving 8 bases between the germline ends. This CDR3 is built from 15 residues. The chain's CDR3 is CASSVDGQSNQPQHF. CDR3 nucleotide sequence: TGTGCCAGCAGCGTAGATGGACAAAGCAATCAGCCCCAGCATTTT.

In its sample, this clone was seen a few times. The chain uses TRBV4-2 and TRBJ2-7; D possibly corresponds to TRBD2 (5 bases). The CDR3 is 16 residues long. Looked up from germline, CDR1 is LGHNA and CDR2 is YNFKEQ. V was clipped by 0 bases and J by 4 bases, with 16 bases between them. CDR3 in DNA: TGTGCCAGCAGCCAAGAACATCTAGCCCAACAATACGAGCAGTACTTC. Translated: CASSQEHLAQQYEQYF.

J is TRBJ2-1 and V is TRBV7-2, with 12 bases identical to TRBD2. CDR1 is SGHTA, CDR2 FQGNSA, per germline. The ends lost 4 bases at V and 5 bases at J; junction bases unmatched: 6. This CDR3 region has 16 residues. CDR3 sequence: CASSSLLAGGHNEQFF. The DNA for the CDR3 is TGTGCCAGCAGCTCCCTACTAGCGGGGGGACACAATGAGCAGTTCTTC.

V gene TRBV7-2 combines with J gene TRBJ1-5; weak D call: TRBD1 (5 bases). The V gene's germline CDR1 is SGHTA and CDR2 FQGNSA. V lost 4 bases to trimming and J lost 7 bases, with 17 bases between them. The CDR3 sequence is 15 residues long. This CDR3 is CASSSTVAGGQPQHF. CDR3 sequence (DNA): TGTGCCAGCAGCTCAACGGTTGCGGGGGGGCAGCCCCAGCATTTT.

V and J are TRBV23-1 and TRBJ2-3; 7 positions agree with TRBD2. TRBV23-1 is assigned to the ORF class and has an uncertain function. The CDR3 runs to 17 residues. V shed 4 bases and J 0 bases; nucleotides not matched to a gene: 10. The CDR3 loop is CASSRRQASGSTDTQYF. For the CDR3, the DNA is TGCGCCAGCAGTCGCCGGCAGGCTAGCGGTAGCACAGATACGCAGTATTTT.

CDR3 protein: CSVEKEAGAYEQYF. In nucleotides, the CDR3 is TGCAGCGTTGAAAAGGAGGCAGGGGCCTACGAGCAGTACTTC. The chain couples TRBV29-1 to TRBJ2-7; D perhaps matches TRBD1 (6 bases). This CDR3 is 14 amino acids long. V lost 2 bases and J 2 bases, leaving 13 bases between the germline ends. Germline loops: CDR1 SQVTM, CDR2 ANQGSEA.

In its sample, this clone was seen a few times. The V and J genes are TRBV5-1 and TRBJ1-2; unclear D gene. The germline gives CDR1 SGHRS, CDR2 YFSETQ. V lost 0 bases to trimming and J lost 1 base, with 10 bases between them. The CDR3 is made up of 15 amino acids. The CDR3 loop is CASSLAADINYGYTF. The CDR3 DNA follows: TGCGCCAGCAGCTTGGCGGCAGACATTAACTATGGCTACACCTTC.

In this sample, this clone turned up once. The chain uses TRBV20-1 and TRBJ2-3; no clear D gene. Trimming stripped 6 bases from V and 2 bases from J, with 6 bases between. In germline, CDR1 is DFQATT, CDR2 SNEGSKA (reference sequence). CDR3 length equals 11 residues. The CDR3 nucleotides read TGCAGTGCCAGTTACACAGATACGCAGTATTTT. It translates to CSASYTDTQYF.

The genes are TRBV6-5 and TRBJ2-1; no clear D. V shed 2 bases and J shed 8 bases, with 13 bases lying between them. This CDR3 region has 14 residues. CDR1 and CDR2 (germline): MNHEY, SVGAGI. DNA for the CDR3: TGTGCCAGCAGTTACGTCTCAGGCCTGGATGAGCAGTTCTTC. Translated, it gives CASSYVSGLDEQFF.

This clone appeared a few times. V usage is TRBV6-5 and J usage is TRBJ1-5, with a weak D call TRBD1 (5 bases). CDR3 size: 14 residues. CDR1 is MNHEY, CDR2 SVGAGI, per germline. V was clipped by 9 bases and J by 7 bases, with 19 bases between them. CDR3 in amino acids: CASGDGGSRQPQHF. DNA for the CDR3: TGTGCCAGTGGAGACGGGGGATCTCGCCAGCCCCAGCATTTT.

The CDR3 region has the DNA TGTGCCTCTGGATTGGGCAACGAGCAGTACTTC. Translating it yields CASGLGNEQYF. The rearrangement joins TRBV10-3 to TRBJ2-7, with D uncertain. V was cut by 11 bases and J by 5 bases, with 13 bases left in between. This CDR3 contains 11 residues. The germline V gene has CDR1 ENHRY and CDR2 SYGVKD.

The rearrangement joins TRBV11-2 to TRBJ1-4; no reliable D call. The ends were cut back, 5 bases at V and 6 bases at J, with 13 bases in the middle. The germline gives CDR1 SGHAT, CDR2 FQNNGV. The length of the CDR3 is 14 residues. This CDR3 reads CASSVRIKDEKLFF. The CDR3 nucleotides read TGTGCCAGCAGCGTCAGGATTAAGGATGAAAAACTGTTTTTT.

This chain connects TRBV6-5 to TRBJ1-4; 9 bases are shared with TRBD1. The CDR3 loop spans 15 amino acids. Germline assignment: CDR1 MNHEY and CDR2 SVGAGI. With V trimmed by 6 bases and J by 6 bases, 8 bases remained unmatched. The CDR3: CASRSTGTGYEKLFF. The CDR3 DNA reads TGTGCCAGCAGGTCGACCGGGACAGGGTATGAAAAACTGTTTTTT.

This chain uses TRBV27 with TRBJ1-1; D gene unclear. Deletions cut 4 bases from V and 0 bases from J, with 12 bases between. The CDR3 has 15 residues. Germline values: CDR1 MNHEY, CDR2 SMNVEV (reference sequence). CDR3 amino acids: CASSSLLSLNTEAFF. The CDR3 DNA follows: TGTGCCAGCAGTTCTCTACTGAGCCTGAACACTGAAGCTTTCTTT.

The gene calls are TRBV13 and TRBJ2-3; 8 nucleotides align to TRBD1. Looked up from germline, CDR1 is PRHDT and CDR2 is FYEKMQ (reference sequence). This CDR3 has 13 amino acids. J lost 4 bases, V lost 5 bases, and 2 bases had no gene match. The CDR3 bases are TGTGCCAGCAGCCAGACAGGGGCAGATACGCAGTATTTT. Translation gives CASSQTGADTQYF.

This rearrangement joins TRBV7-2 to TRBJ2-2, with D maybe TRBD2 (6 bases). This CDR3 comprises 16 residues. The germline V and J ends were trimmed by 5 bases and 4 bases, with 17 bases remaining between them. CDR1 and CDR2 (germline): SGHTA, FQGNSA. CDR3 amino acids: CASSTSGGSSTGELFF. CDR3 bases: TGTGCCAGCAGCACCAGTGGGGGGTCGAGCACCGGGGAGCTGTTTTTT.

This clone was seen a handful of times. The V gene is TRBV6-6, the J gene TRBJ2-7, with D unresolved. Trimming took 0 bases from V and 5 from J, leaving 11 bases between them. This CDR3 has 14 residues. Germline-derived CDR1 and CDR2 are MNHNY and SVGAGI (reference sequence). The CDR3 loop is CASSYSTLSNEQYF. Written as DNA, the CDR3 is TGTGCCAGCAGTTACTCGACACTGTCGAACGAGCAGTACTTC.